This T cell receptor beta chain was sequenced in a study of blood T cell repertoires in COVID-19. At the level of the study: Material from acute and convalescent COVID-19 was sourced from the United States, Italy and Spain. PBMCs, B-cell-depleted T cells, or T cells were the source of the cDNA or gDNA that made up the material.

The CDR3 is made up of 12 amino acids. Germline V lookup: CDR1 ENHRY, CDR2 SYGVKD. V lost 5 bases and J lost 14; bases outside the gene matches: 9. Original data processing: Amplification with reference gene primers provided the estimates of nucleated cell counts. Using immunoSEQ multiplex PCR, the repertoire was profiled, and TCRdb retains in-frame clones only, with some absent. V and J calls and clone size are given by that table; D and trimming were obtained from the DNA. The table has more than 150,000 clones, approximately 92% seen once. The rearrangement uses TRBV10-3 and TRBJ2-1, with 7 bases that match TRBD1. Sequenced material: peripheral blood. This TCR was recovered from a woman aged 40 to 50 with acute or convalescent COVID-19. Here the CDR3 reads CAISQQGPVEFF. The DNA of the CDR3 is TGTGCCATCAGTCAACAGGGGCCCGTGGAGTTCTTC.